This TCR beta chain was observed in a study of blood T cell repertoires in COVID-19. Study details: Whether acute or convalescent, the COVID-19 samples came from the United States, Italy and Spain. Sample material is recorded as cDNA or gDNA derived from T cells, B-cell-depleted T cells, or PBMCs.

CDR3 length equals 15 residues. Trimming took off 1 base at V and 0 bases at J, with 10 bases between the two ends. The germline CDR1 and CDR2 sequences are SGHVS and FNYEAQ. Per the original data handling: The assay estimated nucleated cells by amplifying reference gene primers. Data came from immunoSEQ multiplex PCR; TCRdb stores just in-frame clones and leaves some out. From that table come the V and J calls and clone size; the DNA was used to work out D and trimming. This table has more than 85,000 clones, about four fifths appearing once. What was sequenced was peripheral blood. The rearrangement uses TRBV7-6 and TRBJ2-7, with D uncertain. The TCR sequence derives from a woman between 70 and 85 years old with acute or convalescent COVID-19. The CDR3, as DNA: TGTGCCAGCAGCTTAGGGAACAGTCTCTCCTACGAGCAGTACTTC. This sequence encodes CASSLGNSLSYEQYF.